This is a list of T cell receptor beta chains from one sample in a study of CD8+ T cells in alopecia areata. The method was immunoSEQ multiplex PCR; TCRdb's version includes in-frame clones alone and lacks a portion of them. The sample yields 150,000 to 200,000 clones, 50% to 75% seen once. The sequencing here drew on CD4+ T cells sorted from blood, taken at week 0. The receptors originated from a human donor with alopecia areata. The CDR3 runs from the conserved cysteine through the conserved F or W. The D gene is left open where the match is weak. Size values are once, few and many counts, or a class for expanded clones, and some rows have none.

v_gene,j_gene,d_gene,abundance,CDR3nt,CDR3aa
TRBV7-8,TRBJ1-3,.,few,TGTGCCAGCAGCCCAACAGGGCTCTCTGGAAACACCATATATTTT,CASSPTGLSGNTIYF
TRBV2,TRBJ2-7,.,.,TGTGCCAGCGAGTACGGGGGTTCCTACGAGCAGTACTTC,CASEYGGSYEQYF
TRBV29-1,TRBJ2-1,.,.,TGCAGCGGGAGCGACGGGATCCAGTCCTACAATGAGCAGTTCTTC,CSGSDGIQSYNEQFF
TRBV2,TRBJ2-3,.,once,TGTGCCAGCAGTCGCCCCGGGACTAGCACAGATACGCAGTATTTT,CASSRPGTSTDTQYF
TRBV28,TRBJ2-7,TRBD1,few,TGTGCCATTACTCGACAGGGGGAAGACGAGCAGTACTTC,CAITRQGEDEQYF
TRBV6-5,TRBJ2-7,TRBD1,few,TGTGCCAGCATGATACCGGGACAGGTTAAGGAGCAGTACTTC,CASMIPGQVKEQYF
TRBV7-2,TRBJ2-2,.,.,TGTGCCAGCAGCTTAGGACGCCTGAACACCGGGGAGCTGTTTTTT,CASSLGRLNTGELFF
TRBV9,TRBJ2-7,TRBD1,few,TGTGCCAGCAGCGCGGGACAGATGACCTACGAGCAGTACTTC,CASSAGQMTYEQYF
TRBV6-5,TRBJ2-1,.,.,TGTGCCACCCTAGGGGGTAGCTCCTACAATGAGCAGTTCTTC,CATLGGSSYNEQFF
TRBV5-1,TRBJ1-1,.,.,TGCGCCAGCACCGACACGTCCGGGAACACTGAAGCTTTCTTT,CASTDTSGNTEAFF
TRBV2,TRBJ1-1,.,.,TGTGCCAGCAGGGGTAGGATGTTCACTGAAGCTTTCTTT,CASRGRMFTEAFF
TRBV7-9,TRBJ1-5,TRBD1,few,TGTGCCAGCAGCCCGGTGGGACAGGGCGTCCAGCCCCAGCATTTT,CASSPVGQGVQPQHF
TRBV7-3,TRBJ2-3,.,.,TGTGCCAGCAGCCATAGGGCCCTATCCACAGATACGCAGTATTTT,CASSHRALSTDTQYF
TRBV21-1,TRBJ2-5,.,.,TGTGCCAGCAGCCTCCGTGTAGTAACCCCCAGGACCCAGTACTTC,CASSLRVVTPRTQYF
TRBV30,TRBJ2-4,TRBD1,few,TGTGCCTGGAGTGTGGGGACAGGGGGAGGGATGAACATTCAGTACTTC,CAWSVGTGGGMNIQYF
TRBV30,TRBJ2-3,TRBD2,.,TGTGCCTGGAAGAAGGGACTAGCGGGCTACACAGATACGCAGTATTTT,CAWKKGLAGYTDTQYF
TRBV7-2,TRBJ1-4,TRBD1,few,TGTGCCAGCAGCCCGGACAGGGGGCATGAAAAACTGTTTTTT,CASSPDRGHEKLFF
TRBV5-1,TRBJ1-1,.,.,TGCGCCAGCAGCCCTCTGGGGGCTGAAGCTTTCTTT,CASSPLGAEAFF
TRBV5-1,TRBJ1-6,.,.,TGCGCCACTTCGACAGCCAGCTCCTATAATTCACCCCTCCACTTT,CATSTASSYNSPLHF
TRBV5-1,TRBJ1-2,.,.,TGCGCCAGCAGCTTGGAGGAGCGCGGCTACACCTTC,CASSLEERGYTF
TRBV29-1,TRBJ1-4,TRBD1,.,TGCAGCGTTGGGGACAGAAATGAAAAACTGTTTTTT,CSVGDRNEKLFF
TRBV25-1,TRBJ2-7,.,.,TGTGCCAGCAGTGATCGGACAGTCGGAACCCAGTACTTC,CASSDRTVGTQYF
TRBV29-1,TRBJ1-1,.,few,TGCAGCGTTGTACTACTGATGAACACTGAAGCTTTCTTT,CSVVLLMNTEAFF
TRBV6-1,TRBJ1-5,.,few,TGTGCCAGCAGTGAGGTTATTGGTTTCGGGAATCAGCCCCAGCATTTT,CASSEVIGFGNQPQHF
TRBV30,TRBJ2-5,.,.,TGTGCCTGGAACTCCAACCGAGTCGGGACCCAGTACTTC,CAWNSNRVGTQYF
TRBV28,TRBJ2-7,.,many,TGTGCCAGCACCCTTTTTTCCCCCGGGCACTACGAGCAGTACTTC,CASTLFSPGHYEQYF
TRBV30,TRBJ2-2,.,.,TGTGCCTGGAGTGTACAGGGCACCGGGGAGCTGTTTTTT,CAWSVQGTGELFF
TRBV6-1,TRBJ2-1,TRBD2,few,TGTGCCAGCAGTGAAAGTGGGCCCTTGGCTCGGCCTAGCGGGGTAAAGATTGAGCAGTTCTTC,CASSESGPLARPSGVKIEQFF
TRBV6-5,TRBJ1-2,.,.,TGTGCCAGCAGTCCACCCGGGACGGGAGGCGGCTACACCTTC,CASSPPGTGGGYTF
TRBV7-8,TRBJ1-1,.,few,TGTGCCAGCAGCTTACAGCTCCTCGCGAACACTGAAGCTTTCTTT,CASSLQLLANTEAFF
TRBV11-2,TRBJ2-2,.,few,TGTGCCAGCAGCTTTTCCACATTGGATACCGGGGAGCTGTTTTTT,CASSFSTLDTGELFF
TRBV6-5,TRBJ2-1,TRBD2,.,TGTGCCAGCAGTTATGCGGGGGGCGGGAATGAGCAGTTCTTC,CASSYAGGGNEQFF
TRBV7-3,TRBJ2-5,.,.,TGTGCCAGCAGCTTAACCCTTCCCGGTCCCCAGTACTTC,CASSLTLPGPQYF
TRBV29-1,TRBJ2-7,.,.,TGCAGCGTGGAGGACCGGGACGGATTAACCAGTCGGCACTTC,CSVEDRDGLTSRHF
TRBV20-1,TRBJ1-2,.,.,TGCAGTGGTGAACAGGAGGTTGGCTACACCTTC,CSGEQEVGYTF
TRBV30,TRBJ1-1,.,.,TGTGCCTGGAGTGGGCCGCCTGGCACTGAAGCTTTCTTT,CAWSGPPGTEAFF
TRBV12-5,TRBJ1-1,.,.,TGTGCTAGTGGTTTAGGAGGGAACACTGAAGCTTTCTTT,CASGLGGNTEAFF
TRBV29-1,TRBJ1-5,.,.,TGCAGCGTTGCTCTTGGGGGAAGTGGCAATCAGCCCCAGCATTTT,CSVALGGSGNQPQHF
TRBV29-1,TRBJ1-1,.,.,TGCAGCGTGGAAAGACAGCAGAACACTGAAGCTTTCTTT,CSVERQQNTEAFF
TRBV29-1,TRBJ2-1,TRBD1,.,TGCAGCGTTGAAGGGCCGACAGGGGCTGAGCAGTTCTTC,CSVEGPTGAEQFF
TRBV28,TRBJ1-5,.,.,TGTGCCAGCAGTTTAGGTGGCAGCAACAATCAGCCCCAGCATTTT,CASSLGGSNNQPQHF
TRBV2,TRBJ2-1,.,few,TGTGCCAGCAGTGAAGGTCTAGCGATAAATGAGCAGTTCTTC,CASSEGLAINEQFF